Given below is one T cell receptor beta chain in context. Each CDR3 protein gets one entry after TCRdb re-called the RT-PCR reads with MiXCR. The sample lists more than 850,000 distinct CDR3 sequences; 18% were seen once. This sample was taken from a study of patients and donors after allogeneic stem cell transplantation. The CDR3 extends over 14 amino acids. The V end was cut by 1 base, the J end by 3 bases, with 6 bases between. The germline CDR1 and CDR2 sequences are SEHNR and FQNEAQ (reference sequence). Sequences were obtained from blood, either unsorted or a sorted T cell fraction (not recorded which). The V call is TRBV7-9, the J call TRBJ2-2; no definite D call. The clonotype was recovered from a human donor who was either an allogeneic HSCT recipient or a stem cell or donor lymphocyte infusion donor (not recorded which). It is not recorded whose cells these are; they may come from a transplant donor. CDR3 amino acids: CASSLGVHTGELFF. The CDR3 coding sequence is TGTGCCAGCAGCTTAGGGGTCCACACCGGGGAGCTGTTTTTT.